This T cell receptor (beta chain) stems from a study of regulatory T cells in long-lasting Graves disease. Regarding the study as a whole: Accuracy could have been hurt by small sample size.

This clonotype has a count of ten or more. Its target is unknown. Sequencing libraries for TCR beta were prepared with iRepertoire HTBI primers and Arm-PCR of CDR3 regions. MiXCR was run by TCRdb on the multiplex PCR reads, yielding one entry per CDR3 protein. This repertoire shows about 420,000 distinct CDR3 sequences, about 17% found once; its top ten account for about 23%. The time point: newly diagnosed GD, antithyroid drugs for less than 3 months. PBMC-extracted RNA yielded the TCR library. Per American Thyroid Association guidelines, Graves' disease was diagnosed. Germline trimming cut 3 bases from V and 2 bases from J; bases unmatched to any gene: 2. The germline V gene has CDR1 SGHTA and CDR2 FQGTGA. The CDR3 runs to 14 residues. The sample was also linked to a second study, of T cells in Graves' hyperthyroidism and ophthalmopathy. That source notes: A set of HTBI primers served as the primers for a first-round RT-PCR of the TCR CDR3.

The chain carries TRBV7-3 and TRBJ2-3; TRBD2 agrees at 7 bases. Specimen: peripheral blood mononuclear cells (PBMCs), collected at new diagnosis, from a patient treated with antithyroid drugs. The receptor was derived from a woman between 18 and 30 years old with Graves disease. In DNA, the CDR3 is TGTGCCAGCAGCTTCGGGGGGAACACAGATACGCAGTATTTT. Its protein product is CASSFGGNTDTQYF. Combining the CDR3 with reference TRBV7-3 and TRBJ2-3 gives the whole variable domain GAGVSQTPSNKVTEKGKYVELRCDPISGHTALYWYRQSLGQGPEFLIYFQGTGAADDSGLPNDRFFAVRPEGSVSTLKIQRTERGDSAVYLCASSFGGNTDTQYFGPGTRLTVL.